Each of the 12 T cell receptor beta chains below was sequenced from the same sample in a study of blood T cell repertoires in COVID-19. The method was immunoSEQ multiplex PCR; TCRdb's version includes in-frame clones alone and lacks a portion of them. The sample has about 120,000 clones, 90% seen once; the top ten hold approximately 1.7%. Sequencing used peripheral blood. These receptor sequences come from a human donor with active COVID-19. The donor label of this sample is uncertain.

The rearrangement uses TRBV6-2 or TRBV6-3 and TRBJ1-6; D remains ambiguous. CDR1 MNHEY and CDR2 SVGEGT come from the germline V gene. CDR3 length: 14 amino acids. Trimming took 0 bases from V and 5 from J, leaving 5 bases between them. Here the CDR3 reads CASSYSQNNSPLHF. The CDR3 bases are TGTGCCAGCAGTTACTCGCAGAATAATTCACCCCTCCACTTT.

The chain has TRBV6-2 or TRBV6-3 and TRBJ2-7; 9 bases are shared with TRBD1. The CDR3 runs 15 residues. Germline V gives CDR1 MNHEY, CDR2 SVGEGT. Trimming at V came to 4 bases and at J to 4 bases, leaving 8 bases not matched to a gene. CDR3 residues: CASSSTGTGSYEQYF. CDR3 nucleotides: TGTGCCAGCAGTTCAACGGGGACAGGGTCATACGAGCAGTACTTC.

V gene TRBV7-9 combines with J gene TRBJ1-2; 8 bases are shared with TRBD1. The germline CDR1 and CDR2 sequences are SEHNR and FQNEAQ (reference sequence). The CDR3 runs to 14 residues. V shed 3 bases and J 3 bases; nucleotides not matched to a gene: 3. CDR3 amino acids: CASSLQGADYGYTF. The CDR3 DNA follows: TGTGCCAGCAGCTTGCAGGGGGCCGACTATGGCTACACCTTC.

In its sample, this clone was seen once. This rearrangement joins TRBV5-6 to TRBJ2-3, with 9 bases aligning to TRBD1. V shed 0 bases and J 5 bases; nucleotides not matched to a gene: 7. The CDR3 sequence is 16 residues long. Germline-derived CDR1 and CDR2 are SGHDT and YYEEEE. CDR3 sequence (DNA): TGTGCCAGCAGCTTGGTGGGGACAGGGATTGGAGATACGCAGTATTTT. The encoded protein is CASSLVGTGIGDTQYF.

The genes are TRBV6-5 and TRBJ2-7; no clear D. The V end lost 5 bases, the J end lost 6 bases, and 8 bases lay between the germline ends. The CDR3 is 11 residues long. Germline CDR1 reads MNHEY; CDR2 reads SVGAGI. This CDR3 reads CASSRGGEQYF. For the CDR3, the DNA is TGTGCCAGCAGTAGAGGCGGCGAGCAGTACTTC.

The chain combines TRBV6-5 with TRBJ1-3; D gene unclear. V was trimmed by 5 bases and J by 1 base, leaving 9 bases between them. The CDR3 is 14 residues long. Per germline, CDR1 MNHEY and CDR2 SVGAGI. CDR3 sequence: CASSPVVSGNTIYF. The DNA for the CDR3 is TGTGCCAGCAGTCCGGTAGTATCTGGAAACACCATATATTTT.

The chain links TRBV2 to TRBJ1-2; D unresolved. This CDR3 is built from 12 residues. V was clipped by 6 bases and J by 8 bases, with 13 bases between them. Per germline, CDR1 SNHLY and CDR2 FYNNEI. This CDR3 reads CASRETIEGYTF. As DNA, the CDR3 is TGTGCCAGCAGGGAAACTATTGAAGGCTACACCTTC.

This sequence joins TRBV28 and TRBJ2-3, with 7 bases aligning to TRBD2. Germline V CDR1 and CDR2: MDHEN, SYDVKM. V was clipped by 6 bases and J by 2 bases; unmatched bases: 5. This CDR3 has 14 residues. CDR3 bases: TGTGCCAGCAGACCGGGACTAATCACAGATACGCAGTATTTT. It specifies CASRPGLITDTQYF.

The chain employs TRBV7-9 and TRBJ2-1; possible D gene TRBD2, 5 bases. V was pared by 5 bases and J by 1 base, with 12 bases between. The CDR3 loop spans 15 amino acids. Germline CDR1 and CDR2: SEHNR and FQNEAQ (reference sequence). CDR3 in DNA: TGTGCCAGCAGCCTCCTCCGGGGTTCCTACAATGAGCAGTTCTTC. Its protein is CASSLLRGSYNEQFF.

The CDR3 region has the DNA TGTGCCAGCAGTTTCTTTAGCGGGGGTACCAATGAGCAGTTCTTC. Protein product: CASSFFSGGTNEQFF. The chain joins TRBV28 to TRBJ2-1; 9 bases line up with TRBD2. J lost 6 bases, V lost 3 bases, and 6 bases had no gene match. This CDR3 contains 15 residues. The V gene's germline CDR1 is MDHEN and CDR2 SYDVKM.

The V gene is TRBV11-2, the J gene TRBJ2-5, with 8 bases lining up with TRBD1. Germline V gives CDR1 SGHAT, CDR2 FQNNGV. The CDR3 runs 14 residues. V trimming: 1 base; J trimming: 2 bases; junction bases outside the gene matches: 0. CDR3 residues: CASSLGTGQETQYF. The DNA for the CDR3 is TGTGCCAGCAGCTTAGGGACAGGGCAAGAGACCCAGTACTTC.

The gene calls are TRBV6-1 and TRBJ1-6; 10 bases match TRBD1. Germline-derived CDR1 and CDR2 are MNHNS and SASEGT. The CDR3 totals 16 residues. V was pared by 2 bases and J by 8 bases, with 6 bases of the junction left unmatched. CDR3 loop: CASSEMTGQGYSPLHF. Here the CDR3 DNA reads TGTGCCAGCAGTGAAATGACGGGACAGGGGTATTCACCCCTCCACTTT.